This TCR beta chain was retrieved from a study of blood T cell repertoires in COVID-19. Across the study: Acute and convalescent COVID-19 samples came from the United States, Italy and Spain.

CDR1 and CDR2 (germline): MNHNY, SVGAGI (reference sequence). V shed 5 bases and J 6 bases; nucleotides not matched to a gene: 11. The CDR3 runs 15 residues. The authors' processing: Amplifying reference gene primers gave estimates of nucleated cell counts. The method was immunoSEQ multiplex PCR; TCRdb's version includes in-frame clones alone and lacks a portion of them. From that table come the V and J calls and clone size; the DNA was used to work out D and trimming. The sample consists of about 49,000 clones, approximately 90% of them appearing once. This clonotype originated in a middle-aged man with active COVID-19. This chain connects TRBV6-6 to TRBJ2-3; 7 nucleotides agree with TRBD1. Input material: peripheral blood. In nucleotides, the CDR3 is TGTGCCAGCAGTCTCGACAGGGCGGCCTCGGATACGCAGTATTTT. This translates into CASSLDRAASDTQYF.